These 23 T cell receptor beta chains came from one sample sequenced in a study of blood T cells in healthy people across ages. Together with a sample-barcoded 5' primer, a J-beta primer mix was included in a second PCR lasting about 6 to 11 cycles. In TCRdb, the 5' RACE reads were re-called with MiXCR into one record per CDR3 protein. The sample includes roughly 1,000,000 distinct CDR3 sequences, roughly a quarter of them seen just once. These data also formed part of another study, on T cells of mothers and their children.

Sequencing was done on a sample of blood. The receptors were sampled from a girl aged 2-10 years in good health.

The chain employs TRBV7-6 and TRBJ2-1; D gene ambiguous. Per the germline V gene, CDR1 is SGHVS and CDR2 is FNYEAQ. Trimming pared 1 base from V and 12 bases from J, leaving 7 bases between. The CDR3 spans 11 residues. The CDR3 DNA reads TGTGCCAGCAGCTTAGGCTCAGGGCAGTTCTTC. Its protein is CASSLGSGQFF.

This clonotype showed up just once. The chain combines TRBV29-1 with TRBJ1-1; D is possibly TRBD1 (5 bases). Germline assignment: CDR1 SQVTM and CDR2 ANQGSEA. The V end was cut by 5 bases, the J end by 3 bases, with 10 bases between. The CDR3 extends over 12 amino acids. CDR3 nucleotide sequence: TGCAGCGTTCTCAGGGATGACACTGAAGCTTTCTTT. Translation gives CSVLRDDTEAFF. Full variable domain (outside the CDR3, taken from reference TRBV29-1 and TRBJ1-1): SAVISQKPSRDICQRGTSLTIQCQVDSQVTMMFWYRQQPGQSLTLIATANQGSEATYESGFVIDKFPISRPNLTFSTLTVSNMSPEDSSIYLCSVLRDDTEAFFGQGTRLTVV.

The genes are TRBV5-1 and TRBJ2-3; D not certain. The germline CDR1 and CDR2 sequences are SGHRS and YFSETQ. V gave up 5 bases and J gave up 2 bases, with 9 bases separating them. The CDR3 extends over 13 amino acids. In DNA, the CDR3 is TGCGCCAGCAGTCCAGAAAACACAGATACGCAGTATTTT. This sequence encodes CASSPENTDTQYF.

Only a few counts were recorded for this clonotype. The chain links TRBV2 to TRBJ2-1, with TRBD2 matching 7 bases. The ends lost 2 bases at V and 1 base at J; junction bases unmatched: 2. Germline CDR1 is SNHLY and CDR2 is FYNNEI. This CDR3 region has 15 residues. The chain's CDR3 is CASSEREVSYNEQFF. CDR3 nucleotides: TGTGCCAGCAGTGAACGGGAGGTATCCTACAATGAGCAGTTCTTC.

The J gene is TRBJ1-6, the V gene TRBV30; tentatively, D is TRBD1 (5 bases). CDR1 is GTSNPN and CDR2 is SVGIG in the germline V gene (reference sequence). The V gene lost 3 bases and the J gene lost 8 bases, with 5 bases spanning the gap. The CDR3 contains 11 residues. The CDR3 bases are TGTGCCTGGAGCAGGGATTCACCCCTCCACTTT. Translation gives CAWSRDSPLHF.

This chain connects TRBV20-1 to TRBJ2-7, with D unresolved. Looked up from germline, CDR1 is DFQATT and CDR2 is SNEGSKA (reference sequence). The CDR3 covers 11 residues. V was clipped by 6 bases and J by 3 bases, with 9 bases between them. This CDR3 is CSAPKYYEQYF. The CDR3 DNA follows: TGCAGTGCCCCTAAGTACTACGAGCAGTACTTC.

In the case of this clonotype: The CDR3 does not end in the conserved phenylalanine or tryptophan, so this is likely a read error. The chain combines TRBV7-2 with TRBJ2-1; D may correspond to TRBD1 or TRBD2 (6 bases each). The better agreement between TRBJ2-7 and the DNA end casts doubt on the J call. The CDR3 covers 16 residues. Germline V gene lookup returns CDR1 SGHTA and CDR2 FQGNSA. CDR3 sequence (DNA): TGTGCCAGCAGCCAGGACGGGGGCCCTAGCTCCTACGAGCAGTACCTC. It is translated as CASSQDGGPSSYEQYL.

This clonotype showed up just a few times. The germline gene is not matched at one end of the junction; a read error may be the cause. The chain has TRBV5-1 and TRBJ2-1; a possible D gene is TRBD2 (6 bases). The CDR3 is 15 amino acids. Germline V gene lookup returns CDR1 SGHRS and CDR2 YFSETQ. The CDR3 region has the DNA TGCGCCAGCAGCCTGGACGGGAGCTCCCACAATGAGCAGTTCTTC. It translates to CASSLDGSSHNEQFF.

The V call is TRBV6-2 or TRBV6-3, the J call TRBJ2-5, with D hard to call. Germline V CDR1 and CDR2: MNHEY, SVGEGT. CDR3 length: 14 residues. V lost 6 bases and J lost 3, with 14 bases in between. CDR3 sequence: CASRRPGDKETQYF. CDR3 bases: TGTGCCAGCAGGCGCCCAGGAGATAAAGAGACCCAGTACTTC.

The gene calls are TRBV4-3 and TRBJ1-2; D remains unclear. Trimming left V 0 bases short and J 4 bases short, with 12 bases between. This CDR3 contains 15 residues. CDR1 and CDR2 from the germline V gene are LGHNA and YSLEER. In nucleotides, the CDR3 is TGCGCCAGCAGCCAAGATATAGAAGGGCTCTATGGCTACACCTTC. Encoded protein: CASSQDIEGLYGYTF.

The chain links TRBV5-1 to TRBJ2-7; no firm D call. The CDR3 runs 15 residues. Germline V lookup: CDR1 SGHRS, CDR2 YFSETQ. Trimming removed 4 bases at V and 0 bases at J, with 14 bases between. The DNA of the CDR3 is TGCGCCAGCAGCAAGGACCTCACATTCTCCTACGAGCAGTACTTC. Its translation: CASSKDLTFSYEQYF.

The V and J genes are TRBV20-1 and TRBJ2-1; 7 bases are a match to TRBD2. Matching the DNA end better, TRBJ2-5 makes the J call doubtful. CDR1 DFQATT and CDR2 SNEGSKA come from the germline V gene (reference sequence). This CDR3 is 12 amino acids long. CDR3: CSAPLGGETQYF. DNA for the CDR3: TGCAGTGCTCCCCTGGGGGGGGAGACCCAGTACTTC.

The chain uses TRBV4-1 and TRBJ2-1; unclear D gene. This CDR3 contains 16 residues. The germline gives CDR1 MGHRA, CDR2 YSYEKL. Trimming pared 5 bases from V and 0 bases from J, leaving 14 bases between. This chain's CDR3 is CASSSLGQGSYNEQFF. The CDR3 DNA reads TGCGCCAGCAGCTCCCTGGGTCAAGGCTCCTACAATGAGCAGTTCTTC.

This rearrangement joins TRBV7-2 to TRBJ1-1, with D possibly being TRBD1 (5 bases). V lost 1 base and J lost 4, with 10 bases in between. The CDR3 sequence is 14 residues long. Germline V gene data show CDR1 as SGHTA and CDR2 as FQGNSA. The CDR3 coding sequence is TGTGCCAGCAGCTTAGATCAGGGTAGCACTGAAGCTTTCTTT. This translates into CASSLDQGSTEAFF.

Only a few counts were recorded for this clonotype. The V and J genes are TRBV5-8 and TRBJ2-1; D remains unclear. The V and J ends lost 0 bases and 8 bases respectively, with 6 bases between them. The germline CDR1 and CDR2 sequences are SGHTS and YDEGEE. The CDR3 has 12 residues. CDR3 amino acids: CASSLGLYEQFF. The CDR3 nucleotides read TGTGCCAGCAGCTTGGGATTGTATGAGCAGTTCTTC. The complete variable domain, with remaining parts taken from reference TRBV5-8 and TRBJ2-1, reads EAGVTQSPTHLIKTRGQQATLRCSPISGHTSVYWYQQALGLGLQFLLWYDEGEERNRGNFPPRFSGRQFPNYSSELNVNALELEDSALYLCASSLGLYEQFFGPGTRLTVL.

This chain joins TRBV29-1 and TRBJ1-4; D remains unclear. Deletions cut 4 bases from V and 0 bases from J, with 15 bases between. The CDR3 spans 16 residues. The germline gives CDR1 SQVTM, CDR2 ANQGSEA. The CDR3 loop reads CSVVSGSEATNEKLFF. The CDR3 nucleotides read TGCAGCGTTGTCAGCGGGAGTGAGGCAACTAATGAAAAACTGTTTTTT.

The chain has TRBV28 and TRBJ1-4, with D uncertain. CDR1 MDHEN and CDR2 SYDVKM come from the germline V gene. This CDR3 has 15 amino acids. The V gene lost 6 bases and the J gene lost 10 bases, with 21 bases spanning the gap. Here the CDR3 reads CASSYMRYWGGKLFF. CDR3 bases: TGTGCCAGCAGCTATATGAGGTATTGGGGAGGAAAACTGTTTTTT. The full variable domain, in which reference TRBV28 and TRBJ1-4 provide the parts outside the CDR3, is DVKVTQSSRYLVKRTGEKVFLECVQDMDHENMFWYRQDPGLGLRLIYFSYDVKMKEKGDIPEGYSVSREKKERFSLILESASTNQTSMYLCASSYMRYWGGKLFFGSGTQLSVL.

V gene TRBV6-5 combines with J gene TRBJ2-7, with D perhaps matching TRBD1 or TRBD2 (7 bases each). The germline CDR1 and CDR2 sequences are MNHEY and SVGAGI. V was cut by 6 bases and J by 2 bases, with 17 bases left in between. The CDR3 runs to 15 residues. CDR3 in amino acids: CASRPPTGTTYEQYF. CDR3 DNA: TGTGCCAGCAGGCCACCGACAGGGACTACCTACGAGCAGTACTTC.

This chain connects TRBV19 to TRBJ1-2; 8 bases match TRBD1. The CDR3 covers 15 residues. The V segment lost 5 bases and the J segment 4 bases; nucleotides outside the gene matches: 9. Germline CDR1 is LNHDA and CDR2 is SQIVND (reference sequence). As DNA, the CDR3 is TGTGCCAGTAGTCCTGGGGCAGGGGGCGTCTATGGCTACACCTTC. This encodes CASSPGAGGVYGYTF.

The V gene is TRBV20-1, the J gene TRBJ2-7; 7 bases align to TRBD1. This CDR3 comprises 14 residues. Germline trimming cut 5 bases from V and 7 bases from J; bases unmatched to any gene: 14. The germline V gene has CDR1 DFQATT and CDR2 SNEGSKA (reference sequence). In nucleotides, the CDR3 is TGCAGTGCTTACCAACAGGGGCGCAAAGGGGAGCAGTACTTC. Its translation is CSAYQQGRKGEQYF.

The table lists this clonotype with a count of one. The V and J genes are TRBV3-1 and TRBJ2-1; D might be TRBD1 or TRBD2, each matching 6 bases. From germline, CDR1 is LGHDT and CDR2 YNNKEL (reference sequence). The CDR3 is 14 amino acids. Trimming removed 5 bases at V and 5 bases at J, with 13 bases between. In nucleotides, the CDR3 is TGTGCCAGCAGCGAAGGGGGGCCCCACAATGAGCAGTTCTTC. Its protein is CASSEGGPHNEQFF.

The rearrangement uses TRBV7-8 and TRBJ2-1; 8 bases are shared with TRBD2. The DNA end lines up better with TRBJ2-7; the J call may be wrong. The CDR3 totals 14 residues. The germline CDR1 and CDR2 sequences are SGHVS and FQNEAQ. The DNA of the CDR3 is TGTGCCAGCAGCTTATCCGGCGGGAGGAACGAGCAGTACTTC. The encoded protein is CASSLSGGRNEQYF.

This chain links TRBV4-1 with TRBJ2-7; 10 positions match TRBD1. The CDR3 loop spans 15 amino acids. V lost 2 bases and J lost 2; bases outside the gene matches: 3. Germline loops: CDR1 MGHRA, CDR2 YSYEKL. The CDR3 reads CASSQTGTGAYEQYF. DNA for the CDR3: TGCGCCAGCAGCCAAACCGGGACAGGGGCCTACGAGCAGTACTTC.